These T cell receptor beta chains were read from a single sample in a study of T cells in Graves' hyperthyroidism and ophthalmopathy. Via MiXCR, TCRdb re-called the multiplex PCR reads, giving one row per CDR3 protein. The sample comprises around 480,000 distinct CDR3 sequences, roughly 14% of which are singletons, and about a sixth rests with the top ten. The sequenced sample consisted of blood. The receptors shown here come from a woman aged 18-29 years with Graves' hyperthyroidism. Each CDR3 is given with its conserved first and last residue. A D gene is named only where the DNA matches it firmly. Expanded clones get a size class; other rows say once, few or many, or leave the size out.

clone size,V gene,D gene,J gene,CDR3 DNA,CDR3 protein
many,TRBV2,TRBD2,TRBJ2-1,TGTGCCAGCAGTGACGGGACTAGTGCACATGAGCAGTTCTTC,CASSDGTSAHEQFF
NA,TRBV7-9,NA,TRBJ2-7,TGTGCCAGCAGCCCAAGCTCCTCCACCTACGAGCAGTACTTC,CASSPSSSTYEQYF
many,TRBV30,TRBD1,TRBJ1-6,TGTGCCTGGGCCGGGACAGGGGTCTCCTATAATTCACCCCTCCACTTT,CAWAGTGVSYNSPLHF
NA,TRBV20-1,TRBD1,TRBJ1-1,TGCAGTGCTAGGACAGGGCGGAATGAAGCTTTCTTT,CSARTGRNEAFF
NA,TRBV7-3,NA,TRBJ1-1,TGTGCCAGCAGCTTGTCAGCCCGATCGGCCACTGAAGCTTTCTTT,CASSLSARSATEAFF
many,TRBV28,TRBD2,TRBJ2-1,TGTGCCAGCAGTCCGTCATCGGGAGGCAATGAGCAGTTCTTC,CASSPSSGGNEQFF
many,TRBV7-9,NA,TRBJ2-3,TGTGCCAGCAGCCCCCCGATCGGACTCTTGATTTTTAGCACAGATACGCAGTATTTT,CASSPPIGLLIFSTDTQYF
many,TRBV10-3,NA,TRBJ2-7,TGTGCCATCGTAGACCTCAGCTCCTACGAGCAGTACTTC,CAIVDLSSYEQYF
NA,TRBV12-3/TRBV12-4,NA,TRBJ1-1,TGTGCCAGCAGTCTCCGGACCGATAACATGAACACTGAAGCTTTCTTT,CASSLRTDNMNTEAFF
many,TRBV30,NA,TRBJ1-2,TGTGCCTGGAGTCCTCGACACGATTTAGCTAACTATGGCTACACCTTC,CAWSPRHDLANYGYTF
few,TRBV6-4,NA,TRBJ2-1,TGTGCCAGCAGTGAGGAGACGTCAGCACATCAGTTCTTC,CASSEETSAHQFF
many,TRBV3-1,NA,TRBJ2-4,TGTGCCAGCAGCCACGGACATGTTTTGGGGTCCAAAAACATTCAGTACTTC,CASSHGHVLGSKNIQYF
many,TRBV19,TRBD1,TRBJ2-5,TGTGCCAGTAGTCCCGACAGGGGCTCTGCGACCCAGTACTTC,CASSPDRGSATQYF
many,TRBV30,TRBD1,TRBJ1-5,TGTGCCTGGGGACAGGGAGGTCCGGGTCAGCCCCAGCATTTT,CAWGQGGPGQPQHF
few,TRBV6-1,TRBD1,TRBJ2-2,TGTGCCAGCAGTTCCGGGACAGGGGCCCCGAACACCGGGGAGCTGTTTTTT,CASSSGTGAPNTGELFF
many,TRBV12-5,NA,TRBJ1-5,TGTGCTAGTGGTTTGGTAGGGTGGGGAGTTCAGCCCCAGCATTTT,CASGLVGWGVQPQHF
many,TRBV7-6,TRBD2,TRBJ2-5,TGTGCCAGCAGCTTCCTGAGGATGGGGGGGGTTTTGGAGACCCAGTACTTC,CASSFLRMGGVLETQYF
NA,TRBV6-2/TRBV6-3,TRBD1,TRBJ1-5,TGTGCCAGCAGGACAGGGGTTAGCAATCAGCCCCAGCATTTT,CASRTGVSNQPQHF
NA,TRBV6-1,TRBD2,TRBJ2-1,TGTGCCAGCAGCAATAGCGGGACCCAGTTCTTC,CASSNSGTQFF
NA,TRBV19,NA,TRBJ1-2,TGTGCCAGTAGTATATCCCCGTCGGGGGTAGGGAGGGGCTATGGCTACACCTTC,CASSISPSGVGRGYGYTF
many,TRBV18,NA,TRBJ1-5,TGTGCCAGCTCACGAGGACCCGGGGATGGGACCCAGCATTTT,CASSRGPGDGTQHF
NA,TRBV14,NA,TRBJ1-4,TGTGCCAGCAGCCCACGACAGGTGGCCGAAAAACTGTTTTTT,CASSPRQVAEKLFF
many,TRBV6-1,NA,TRBJ1-5,TGTGCCAGCGTTTGGGGGAATGGCAATCAGCCCCAGCATTTT,CASVWGNGNQPQHF
NA,TRBV11-2,TRBD2,TRBJ2-1,TGTGCCAGCAGCCGCACGGGACTAGCGGGACGAAATGAGCAGTTCTTC,CASSRTGLAGRNEQFF
NA,TRBV15,NA,TRBJ2-7,TGTGCCACCAGCAGAGCGAAACGAAGGACGGCGTCGCAGTACTTC,CATSRAKRRTASQYF
many,TRBV19,NA,TRBJ2-1,TGTGCCAGCAACCTCAACCTGGGGGGATGGAGCAATGAGCAGTTCTTC,CASNLNLGGWSNEQFF
few,TRBV24-1,TRBD2,TRBJ2-5,TGTGCCACCAGTGACCCCGGGACTAGCGGGAGGGCCGGGCAAGAGACCCAGTACTTC,CATSDPGTSGRAGQETQYF
NA,TRBV12-3/TRBV12-4,NA,TRBJ2-5,TGTGCCAGCTCACTCGGCGGTCCTGGAGGTGAAGAGACCCAGTACTTC,CASSLGGPGGEETQYF
few,TRBV6-1,NA,TRBJ1-2,TGTGCCAGCAGTGAAGCCGGGGGCGCCTCTAACTATGGCTACACCTTC,CASSEAGGASNYGYTF
few,TRBV20-1,NA,TRBJ1-6,TGCAGTGCTAGTCAGACTGGGGGGAGCTCCTATAATTCACCCCTCCACTTT,CSASQTGGSSYNSPLHF
many,TRBV18,NA,TRBJ1-5,TGTGCCAGCTCACCGGACACCAATCAGCCCCAGCATTTT,CASSPDTNQPQHF
NA,TRBV19,NA,TRBJ1-1,TGTGCCAGTAGTATAGAAATGAACACTGAAGCTTTCTTT,CASSIEMNTEAFF
many,TRBV27,NA,TRBJ2-1,TGTGCCATCCCACCCCTTCGGTTAATCACTAGTTTAAAGTACAATGAGCAGTTCTTC,CAIPPLRLITSLKYNEQFF
many,TRBV28,TRBD2,TRBJ2-3,TGTGCCAGCGCACTTGGGGGGCGGAAAGCGGGAGGGCCGGATACGCAGTATTTT,CASALGGRKAGGPDTQYF
many,TRBV12-3/TRBV12-4,NA,TRBJ2-3,TGTGCCAGCAGTTTAACCCCTACAGATACGCAGTATTTT,CASSLTPTDTQYF
NA,TRBV2,NA,TRBJ1-5,TGTGCCAGCAGTGAATTAGGGCAGGCAGGACAGCCCCAGCATTTT,CASSELGQAGQPQHF
many,TRBV13,TRBD2,TRBJ2-3,TGTGCCAGCAGCTCCGCGGGACTAGCGGGAGGGCCAGATACGCAGTATTTT,CASSSAGLAGGPDTQYF
NA,TRBV6-1,TRBD1,TRBJ1-2,TGTACCAGCAGTTACGAAGGACAGGGGGGCGGCTACACCTTC,CTSSYEGQGGGYTF
NA,TRBV10-3,NA,TRBJ1-5,TGTGCCACCTACTCGGGATCGGGCAATCAGCCCCAGCATTTT,CATYSGSGNQPQHF
many,TRBV29-1,NA,TRBJ2-2,TGCAGCGTCGGTTGGCAGGGCACCGGGGAGCTGTTTTTT,CSVGWQGTGELFF
many,TRBV7-9,NA,TRBJ1-2,TGTGCCAGCAGCAGGGTGGGGACCGCGGAATATGGCTACACCTTC,CASSRVGTAEYGYTF
few,TRBV6-1,TRBD1,TRBJ1-1,TGTGCCAGCACCCCAGGGGGTTCCACTGAAGCTTTCTTT,CASTPGGSTEAFF
many,TRBV20-1,TRBD1,TRBJ2-2,TGCAGTGCTAGGGCCAGGGGGCTAGTGGGCACCGGGGAGCTGTTTTTT,CSARARGLVGTGELFF
NA,TRBV27,NA,TRBJ1-2,TGTGCCAGCAGAGCCTACAGGGCGGGTGGCTACACCTTC,CASRAYRAGGYTF
few,TRBV12-3/TRBV12-4,TRBD2,TRBJ2-1,TGTGCCAGCAGAGGGACTAGCGGGAGATACAATGAGCAGTTCTTC,CASRGTSGRYNEQFF
many,TRBV7-8,TRBD2,TRBJ2-1,TGTGCCAGCAGCTTGGGGCTAGCGGGAGGAGCAAATGAGCAGTTCTTC,CASSLGLAGGANEQFF
NA,TRBV19,NA,TRBJ2-3,TGTGCCAGTAGTATATACGGCGGGAGCACAGATACGCAGTATTTT,CASSIYGGSTDTQYF
many,TRBV30,NA,TRBJ1-1,TGTGCCTGGAGTCCTCACCCTGCCTCTGAAGCTTTCTTT,CAWSPHPASEAFF
many,TRBV5-1,NA,TRBJ2-1,TGCGCCAGCAGGCCCGGAAGTAGCGGAGCCTACAATGAGCAGTTCTTC,CASRPGSSGAYNEQFF
many,TRBV24-1,TRBD1,TRBJ2-4,TGTGCCACCAGTATGAGGACAGGCTTAGCCAAAAACATTCAGTACTTC,CATSMRTGLAKNIQYF
many,TRBV10-3,NA,TRBJ2-2,TGTGCCATCAGCAACCCACAGGGAACCGGGGAGCTGTTTTTT,CAISNPQGTGELFF
many,TRBV2,TRBD2,TRBJ2-1,TGTGCCAGCAGCTTGACGGGACTAGCGGGAGACAATGAGCAGTTCTTC,CASSLTGLAGDNEQFF
many,TRBV28,NA,TRBJ1-1,TGTGCCAGCGGAGGGGGGGTGAACACTGAAGCTTTCTTT,CASGGGVNTEAFF
many,TRBV20-1,NA,TRBJ2-7,TGCAGTGCCCGGGGAAACTACGAGCAGTACTTC,CSARGNYEQYF
few,TRBV7-3,NA,TRBJ2-1,TGTGCCAGCAGCTTAGGCGGGCTGACCGACAATGAGCAGTTCTTC,CASSLGGLTDNEQFF
many,TRBV2,TRBD1,TRBJ2-6,TGTGCCAGCACTCGAGACAGGGTGGGTGGTGGGGCCAACGTCCTGACTTTC,CASTRDRVGGGANVLTF
many,TRBV5-8,NA,TRBJ2-4,TGTGCCAGCAGCCTGGGGGACATTCAGTACTTC,CASSLGDIQYF
NA,TRBV29-1,NA,TRBJ1-3,TGCAGCGTACGCAGAGAGGTGGGCACCATATATTTT,CSVRREVGTIYF
few,TRBV5-1,NA,TRBJ2-1,TGCGCCAGCAGCCCAGCGGACTTCTCCTACAATGAGCAGTTCTTC,CASSPADFSYNEQFF
NA,TRBV7-9,TRBD2,TRBJ2-1,TGTGCCACCCGTCGGACTAGCGGGAGAATTCCCTACAATGAGCAGTTCTTC,CATRRTSGRIPYNEQFF